The clone carrying this T cell receptor beta chain occurred once. As yet, its antigen is unknown. Germline V gene lookup returns CDR1 LGHDT and CDR2 YNNKEL (reference sequence). Trimming stripped 3 bases from V and 2 bases from J, with 8 bases between. CDR3 length equals 13 residues. The data were obtained in a study of CD8 T cells in ankylosing spondylitis. Study outcomes and limitations: Disease-linked clones reportedly showed significant enrichment in matched ankylosing spondylitis synovial fluid. Seemingly characteristic of ankylosing spondylitis blood was a TCR beta motif consisting of several highly homologous variants. A CD8+ phenotype characterized the disease-linked clones, which were relatively rare in peripheral blood.

Generation of TCR beta libraries employed quantitative 5'-RACE incorporating molecular barcodes. TCRdb recomputed calls from the 5' RACE reads with MiXCR, one row per CDR3 protein. The table has about 540,000 distinct CDR3 sequences, roughly 13% seen once. This chain joins TRBV3-1 and TRBJ2-7; D is uncertain. The sequence was obtained from a male donor with ankylosing spondylitis. The sample taken for sequencing was blood, either unsorted or a sorted T cell fraction (not recorded which). CDR3 DNA sequence: TGTGCCAGCAGCCAGCTAGGTGCCTACGAGCAGTACTTC. Its translation: CASSQLGAYEQYF.